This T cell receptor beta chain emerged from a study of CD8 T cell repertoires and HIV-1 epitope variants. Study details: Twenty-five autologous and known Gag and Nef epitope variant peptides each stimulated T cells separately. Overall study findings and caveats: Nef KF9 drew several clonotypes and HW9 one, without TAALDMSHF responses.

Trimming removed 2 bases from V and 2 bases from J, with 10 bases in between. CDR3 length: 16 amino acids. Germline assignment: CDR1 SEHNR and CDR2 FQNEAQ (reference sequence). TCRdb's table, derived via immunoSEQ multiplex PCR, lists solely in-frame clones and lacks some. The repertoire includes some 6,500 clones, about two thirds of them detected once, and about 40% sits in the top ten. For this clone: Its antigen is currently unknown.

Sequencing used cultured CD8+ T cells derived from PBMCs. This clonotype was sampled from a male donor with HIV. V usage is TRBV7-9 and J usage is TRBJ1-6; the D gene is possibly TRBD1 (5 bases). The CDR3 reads CASSLWGGAYNSPLHF. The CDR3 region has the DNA TGTGCCAGCAGCTTATGGGGGGGGGCCTATAATTCACCCCTCCACTTT.